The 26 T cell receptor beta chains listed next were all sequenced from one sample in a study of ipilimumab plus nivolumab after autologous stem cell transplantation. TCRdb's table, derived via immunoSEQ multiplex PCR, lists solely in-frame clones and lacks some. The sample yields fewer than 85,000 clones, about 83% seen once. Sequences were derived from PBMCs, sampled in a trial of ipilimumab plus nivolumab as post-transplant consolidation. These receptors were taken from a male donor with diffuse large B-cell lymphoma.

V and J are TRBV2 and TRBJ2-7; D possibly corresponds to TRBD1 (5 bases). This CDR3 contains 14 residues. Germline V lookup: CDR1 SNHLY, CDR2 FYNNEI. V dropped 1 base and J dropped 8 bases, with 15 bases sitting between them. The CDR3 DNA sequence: TGTGCCAGCAGTGAAGGGGGCAGCCCCCCCAAGCAGTACTTC. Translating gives CASSEGGSPPKQYF.

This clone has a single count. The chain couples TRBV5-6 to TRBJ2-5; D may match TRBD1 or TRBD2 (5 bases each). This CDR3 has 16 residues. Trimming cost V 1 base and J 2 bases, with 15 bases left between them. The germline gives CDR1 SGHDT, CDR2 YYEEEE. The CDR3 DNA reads TGTGCCAGCAGCTTGTTTCGGGGACGGCGACAAGAGACCCAGTACTTC. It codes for CASSLFRGRRQETQYF.

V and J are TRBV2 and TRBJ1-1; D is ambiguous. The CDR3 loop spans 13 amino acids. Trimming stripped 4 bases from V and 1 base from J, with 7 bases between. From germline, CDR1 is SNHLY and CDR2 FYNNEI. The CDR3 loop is CASSVVENTEAFF. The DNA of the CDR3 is TGTGCCAGCAGTGTGGTAGAGAACACTGAAGCTTTCTTT. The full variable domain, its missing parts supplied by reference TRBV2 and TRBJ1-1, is EPEVTQTPSHQVTQMGQEVILRCVPISNHLYFYWYRQILGQKVEFLVSFYNNEISEKSEIFDDQFSVERPDGSNFTLKIRSTKLEDSAMYFCASSVVENTEAFFGQGTRLTVV.

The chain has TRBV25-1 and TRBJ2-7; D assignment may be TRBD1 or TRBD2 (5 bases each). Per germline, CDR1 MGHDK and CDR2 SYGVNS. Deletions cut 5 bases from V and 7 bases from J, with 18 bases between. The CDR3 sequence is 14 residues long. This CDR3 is CASSTTGALGEQYF. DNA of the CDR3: TGTGCCAGCAGTACCACCGGGGCATTGGGAGAGCAGTACTTC.

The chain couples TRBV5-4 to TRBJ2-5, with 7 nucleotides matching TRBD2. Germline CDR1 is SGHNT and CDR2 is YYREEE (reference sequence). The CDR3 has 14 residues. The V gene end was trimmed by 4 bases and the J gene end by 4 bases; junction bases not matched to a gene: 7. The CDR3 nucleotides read TGTGCCAGCAGCCGGGACTACCGAACAGAGACCCAGTACTTC. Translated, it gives CASSRDYRTETQYF. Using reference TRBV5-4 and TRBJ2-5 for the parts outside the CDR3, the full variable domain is ETGVTQSPTHLIKTRGQQVTLRCSSQSGHNTVSWYQQALGQGPQFIFQYYREEENGRGNFPPRFSGLQFPNYSSELNVNALELDDSALYLCASSRDYRTETQYFGPGTRLLVL.

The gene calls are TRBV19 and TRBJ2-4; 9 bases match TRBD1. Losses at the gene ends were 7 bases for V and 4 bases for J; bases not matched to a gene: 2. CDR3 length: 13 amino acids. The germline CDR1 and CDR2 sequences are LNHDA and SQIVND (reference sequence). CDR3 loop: CASMGTGKNIQYF. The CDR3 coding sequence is TGTGCCAGTATGGGGACAGGGAAAAACATTCAGTACTTC.

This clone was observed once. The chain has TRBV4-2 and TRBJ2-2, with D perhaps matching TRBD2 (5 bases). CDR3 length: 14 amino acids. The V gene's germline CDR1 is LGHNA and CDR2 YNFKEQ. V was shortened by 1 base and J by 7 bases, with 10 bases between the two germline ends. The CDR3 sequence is CASSQVSEGGELFF. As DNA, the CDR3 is TGTGCCAGCAGCCAAGTGTCAGAGGGCGGGGAGCTGTTTTTT.

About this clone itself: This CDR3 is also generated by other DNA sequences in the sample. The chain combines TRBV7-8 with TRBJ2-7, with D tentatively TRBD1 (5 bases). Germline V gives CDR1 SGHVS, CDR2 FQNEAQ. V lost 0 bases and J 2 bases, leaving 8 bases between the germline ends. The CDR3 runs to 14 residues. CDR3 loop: CASSLAAGTYEQYF. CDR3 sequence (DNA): TGTGCCAGCAGCTTAGCAGCAGGGACCTACGAGCAGTACTTC.

This CDR3 reads CASSPGQANTGELFF. CDR3 bases: TGTGCCAGTAGCCCAGGACAGGCGAACACCGGGGAGCTGTTTTTT. The V and J genes are TRBV19 and TRBJ2-2, with TRBD1 matching over 7 bases. With V trimmed by 6 bases and J by 0 bases, 4 bases remained unmatched. Germline V lookup: CDR1 LNHDA, CDR2 SQIVND (reference sequence). The CDR3 runs to 15 residues.

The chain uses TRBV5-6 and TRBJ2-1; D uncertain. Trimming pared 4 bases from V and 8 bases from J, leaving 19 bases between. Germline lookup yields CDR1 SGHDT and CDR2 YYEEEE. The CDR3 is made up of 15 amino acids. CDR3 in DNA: TGTGCCAGCAGCCTGGATTGGAGTGAGACTGATGAGCAGTTCTTC. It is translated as CASSLDWSETDEQFF.

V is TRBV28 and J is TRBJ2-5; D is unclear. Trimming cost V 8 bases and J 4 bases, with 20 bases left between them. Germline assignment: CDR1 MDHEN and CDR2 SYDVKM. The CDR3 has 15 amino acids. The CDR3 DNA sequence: TGTGCCAGCTGCTACCCCGGTTCTTCTGGAGAGACCCAGTACTTC. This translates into CASCYPGSSGETQYF.

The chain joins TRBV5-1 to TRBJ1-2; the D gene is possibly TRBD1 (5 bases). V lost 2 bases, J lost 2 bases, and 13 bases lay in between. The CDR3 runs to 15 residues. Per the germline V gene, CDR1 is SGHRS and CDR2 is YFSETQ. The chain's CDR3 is CASSLNFGGNYGYTF. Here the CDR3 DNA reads TGCGCCAGCAGCTTAAATTTTGGGGGGAACTATGGCTACACCTTC.

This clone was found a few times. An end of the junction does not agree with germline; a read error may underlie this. The CDR3 coding sequence is TGTGCCAGCAGTCTAAAAACAGGAGCGGGTCACTTC. It encodes CASSLKTGAGHF. This chain joins TRBV2 and TRBJ2-5; possibly TRBD2 for D (6 bases). The CDR3 covers 12 residues. The germline V gene has CDR1 SNHLY and CDR2 FYNNEI.

CDR3 bases: TGTGCCAGCAGCGTGAGGGCGGTCCTAGCGGGGGAATACAATGAGCAGTTCTTC. As protein: CASSVRAVLAGEYNEQFF. J is TRBJ2-1 and V is TRBV9; 10 bases fit TRBD2. The CDR3 runs 18 residues. Germline loops: CDR1 SGDLS, CDR2 YYNGEE. V lost 2 bases, J lost 4 bases, and 12 bases stayed unmatched.

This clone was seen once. The CDR3, as DNA: TGTGCCAGCAGTTTGAGGGGGGCCGGCACAGATACGCAGTATTTT. This codes for CASSLRGAGTDTQYF. The chain joins TRBV6-5 to TRBJ2-3; the D gene could be TRBD1 or TRBD2 (6 bases each). Germline V CDR1 and CDR2: MNHEY, SVGAGI. This CDR3 region has 15 residues. V lost 4 bases, J lost 1 base, and 12 bases lay in between.

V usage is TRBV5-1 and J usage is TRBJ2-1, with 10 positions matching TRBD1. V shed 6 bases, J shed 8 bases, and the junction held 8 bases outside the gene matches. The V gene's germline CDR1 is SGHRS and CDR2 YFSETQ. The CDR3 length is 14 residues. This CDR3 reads CASNRDRGEDEQFF. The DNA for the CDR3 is TGCGCCAGCAACCGGGACAGGGGAGAAGATGAGCAGTTCTTC.

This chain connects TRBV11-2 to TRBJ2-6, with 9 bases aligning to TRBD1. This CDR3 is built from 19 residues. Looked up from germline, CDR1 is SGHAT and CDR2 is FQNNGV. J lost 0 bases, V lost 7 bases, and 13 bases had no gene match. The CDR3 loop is CASTRGVGQGSSGANVLTF. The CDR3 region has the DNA TGTGCCAGCACTAGAGGGGTCGGACAGGGGAGCTCTGGGGCCAACGTCCTGACTTTC. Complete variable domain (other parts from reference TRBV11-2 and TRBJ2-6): EAGVAQSPRYKIIEKRQSVAFWCNPISGHATLYWYQQILGQGPKLLIQFQNNGVVDDSQLPKDRFSAERLKGVDSTLKIQPAKLEDSAVYLCASTRGVGQGSSGANVLTFGAGSRLTVL.

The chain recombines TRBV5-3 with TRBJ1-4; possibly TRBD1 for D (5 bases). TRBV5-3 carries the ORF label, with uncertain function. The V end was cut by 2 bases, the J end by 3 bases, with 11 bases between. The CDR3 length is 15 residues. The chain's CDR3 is CARSFQGSSNEKLFF. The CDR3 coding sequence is TGTGCCAGAAGCTTCCAGGGCTCCTCTAATGAAAAACTGTTTTTT.

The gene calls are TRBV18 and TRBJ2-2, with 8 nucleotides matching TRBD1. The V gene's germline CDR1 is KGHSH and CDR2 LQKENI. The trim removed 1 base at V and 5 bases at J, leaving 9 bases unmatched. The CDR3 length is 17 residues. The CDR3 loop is CASSPLGTGGQTGELFF. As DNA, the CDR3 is TGTGCCAGCTCACCACTGGGAACAGGGGGTCAGACCGGGGAGCTGTTTTTT.

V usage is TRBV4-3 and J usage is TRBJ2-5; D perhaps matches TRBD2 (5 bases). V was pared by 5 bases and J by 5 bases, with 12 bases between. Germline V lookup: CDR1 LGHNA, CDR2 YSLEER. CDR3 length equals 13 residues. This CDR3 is CASSVLSGETQYF. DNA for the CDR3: TGCGCCAGCAGCGTCCTATCGGGGGAGACCCAGTACTTC.

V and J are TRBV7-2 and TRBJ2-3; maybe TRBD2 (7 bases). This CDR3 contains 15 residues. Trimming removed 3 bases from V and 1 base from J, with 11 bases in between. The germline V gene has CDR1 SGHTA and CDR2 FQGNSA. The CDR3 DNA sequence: TGTGCCAGCAGCTTGGTCGGGGGGCGCACAGATACGCAGTATTTT. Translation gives CASSLVGGRTDTQYF. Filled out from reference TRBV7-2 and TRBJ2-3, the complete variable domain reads GAGVSQSPSNKVTEKGKDVELRCDPISGHTALYWYRQSLGQGLEFLIYFQGNSAPDKSGLPSDRFSAERTGGSVSTLTIQRTQQEDSAVYLCASSLVGGRTDTQYFGPGTRLTVL.

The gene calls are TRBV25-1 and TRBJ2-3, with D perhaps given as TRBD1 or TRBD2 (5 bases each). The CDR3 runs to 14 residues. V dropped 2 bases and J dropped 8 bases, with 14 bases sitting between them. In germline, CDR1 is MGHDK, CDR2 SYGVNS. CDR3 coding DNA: TGTGCCAGCAGTGAACTCGGGACCATTATTACGCAGTATTTT. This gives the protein CASSELGTIITQYF.

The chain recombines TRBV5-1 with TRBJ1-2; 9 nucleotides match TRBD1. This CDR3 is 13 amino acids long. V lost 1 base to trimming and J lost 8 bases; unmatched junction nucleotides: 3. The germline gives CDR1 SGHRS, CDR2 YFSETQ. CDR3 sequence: CASSLTGGEGYTF. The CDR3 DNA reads TGCGCCAGCAGCTTGACAGGGGGCGAAGGCTACACCTTC.

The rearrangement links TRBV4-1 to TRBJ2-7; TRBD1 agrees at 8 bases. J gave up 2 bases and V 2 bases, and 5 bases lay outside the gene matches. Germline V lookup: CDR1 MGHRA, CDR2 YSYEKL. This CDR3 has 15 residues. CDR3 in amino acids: CASSQNPTGAYEQYF. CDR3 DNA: TGCGCCAGCAGCCAAAATCCGACAGGGGCCTACGAGCAGTACTTC.

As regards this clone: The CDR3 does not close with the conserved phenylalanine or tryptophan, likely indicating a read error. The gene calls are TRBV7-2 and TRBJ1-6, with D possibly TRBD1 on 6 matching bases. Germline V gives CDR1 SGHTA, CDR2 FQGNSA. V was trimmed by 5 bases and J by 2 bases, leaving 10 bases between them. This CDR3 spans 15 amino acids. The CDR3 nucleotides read TGTGCCAGCAGCGCCTGGACAGCCTATAATTCACCCCTCCACCTT. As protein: CASSAWTAYNSPLHL.

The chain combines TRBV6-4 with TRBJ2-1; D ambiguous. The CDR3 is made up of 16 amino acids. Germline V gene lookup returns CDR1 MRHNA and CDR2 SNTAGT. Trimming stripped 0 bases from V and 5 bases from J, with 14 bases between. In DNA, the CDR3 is TGTGCCAGCAGTGACTCGGGCACGGTCGGCCACAATGAGCAGTTCTTC. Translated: CASSDSGTVGHNEQFF.